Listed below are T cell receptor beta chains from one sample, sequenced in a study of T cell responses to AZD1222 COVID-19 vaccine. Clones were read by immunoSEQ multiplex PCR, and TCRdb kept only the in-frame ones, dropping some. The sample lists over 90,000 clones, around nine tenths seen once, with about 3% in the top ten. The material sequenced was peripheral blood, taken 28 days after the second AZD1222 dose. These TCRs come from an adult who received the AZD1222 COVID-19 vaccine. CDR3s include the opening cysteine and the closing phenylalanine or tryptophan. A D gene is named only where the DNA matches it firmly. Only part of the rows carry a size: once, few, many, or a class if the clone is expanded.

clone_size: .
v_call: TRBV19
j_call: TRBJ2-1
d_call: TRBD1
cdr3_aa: CASSPRDRARNEQFF

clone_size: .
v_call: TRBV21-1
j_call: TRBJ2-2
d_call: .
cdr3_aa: CASSRGGTGELFF

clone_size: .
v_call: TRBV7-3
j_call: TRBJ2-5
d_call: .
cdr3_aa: CASSLTGKGVQETQYF

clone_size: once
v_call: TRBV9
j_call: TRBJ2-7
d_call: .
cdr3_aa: CASSDREDEQYF

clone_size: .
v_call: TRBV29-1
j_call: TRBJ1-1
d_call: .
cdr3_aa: CSVEDGATEAFF

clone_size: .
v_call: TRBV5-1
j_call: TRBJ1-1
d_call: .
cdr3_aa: CASSLESNTEAFF

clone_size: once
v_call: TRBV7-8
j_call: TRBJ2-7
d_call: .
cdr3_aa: CGAGDRTPLEQYF

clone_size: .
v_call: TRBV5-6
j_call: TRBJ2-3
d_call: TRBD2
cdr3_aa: CASSLLAGDTQYF

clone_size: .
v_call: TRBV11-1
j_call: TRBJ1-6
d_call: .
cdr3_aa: CASSRQVGYNSPLHF

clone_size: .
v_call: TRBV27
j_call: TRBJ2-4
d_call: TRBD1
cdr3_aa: CASSLSPDRLVGNIQYF

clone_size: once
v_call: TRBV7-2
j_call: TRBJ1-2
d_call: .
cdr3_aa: CASSRDTPYGYTF

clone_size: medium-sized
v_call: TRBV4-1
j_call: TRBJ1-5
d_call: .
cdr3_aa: CASSQQGSNQPQHF

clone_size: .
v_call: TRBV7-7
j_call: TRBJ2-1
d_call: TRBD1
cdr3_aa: CASSPRTGSSYNEQFF

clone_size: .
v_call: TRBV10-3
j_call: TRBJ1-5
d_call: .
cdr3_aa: CAISGGFGNQPQHF

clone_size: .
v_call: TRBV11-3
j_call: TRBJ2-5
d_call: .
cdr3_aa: CASSLSRRPGGETQYF

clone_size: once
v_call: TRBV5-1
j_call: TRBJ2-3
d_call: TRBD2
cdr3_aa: CASKPSSGAGTDTQYF

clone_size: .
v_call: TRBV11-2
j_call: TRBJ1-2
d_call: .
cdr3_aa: CASSPLGGRDRGYTF

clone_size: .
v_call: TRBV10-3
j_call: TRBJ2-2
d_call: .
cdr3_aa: CAISERVNTGELFF

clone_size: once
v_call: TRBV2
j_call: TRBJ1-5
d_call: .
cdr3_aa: CASSEALPYPNQPQHF

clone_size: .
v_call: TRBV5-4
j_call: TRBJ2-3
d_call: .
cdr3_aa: CASSLATSSSTDTQYF

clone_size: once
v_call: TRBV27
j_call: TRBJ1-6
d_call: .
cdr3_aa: CASSLYNMGHSPLHF

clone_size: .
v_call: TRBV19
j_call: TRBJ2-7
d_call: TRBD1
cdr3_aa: CASSRGGGPYEQYF

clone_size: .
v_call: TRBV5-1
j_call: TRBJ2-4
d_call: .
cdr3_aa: CASSLGSENIQYF

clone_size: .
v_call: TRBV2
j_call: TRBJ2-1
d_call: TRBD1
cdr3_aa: CASRVPGQGRGYNEQFF

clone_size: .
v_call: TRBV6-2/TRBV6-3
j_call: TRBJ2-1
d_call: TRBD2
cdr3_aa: CASSSGEGSYNEQFF

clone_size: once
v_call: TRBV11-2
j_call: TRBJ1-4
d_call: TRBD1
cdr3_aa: CASSQDRGGEKLFF

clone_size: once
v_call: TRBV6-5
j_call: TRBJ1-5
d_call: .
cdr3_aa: CASSTTGDSNQPQHF

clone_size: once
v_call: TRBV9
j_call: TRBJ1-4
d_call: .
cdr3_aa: CASSANRVDNEKLFF

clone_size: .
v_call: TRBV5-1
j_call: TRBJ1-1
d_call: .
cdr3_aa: CASSLALSRGTEAFF

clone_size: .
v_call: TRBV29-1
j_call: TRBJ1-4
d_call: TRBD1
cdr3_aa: CSVVDRVGTNEKLFF

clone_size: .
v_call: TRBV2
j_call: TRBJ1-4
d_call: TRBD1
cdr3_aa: CASSPPGTGPNEKLFF

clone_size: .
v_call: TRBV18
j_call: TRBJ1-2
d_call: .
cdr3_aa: CASSQGGGAGYTF

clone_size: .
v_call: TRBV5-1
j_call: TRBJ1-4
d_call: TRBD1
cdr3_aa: CASSSVPGQVNEKLFF

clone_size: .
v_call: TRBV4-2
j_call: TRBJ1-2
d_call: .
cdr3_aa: CASSQDRTGLGYTF

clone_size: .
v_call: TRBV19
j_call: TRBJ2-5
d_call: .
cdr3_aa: CASNGLGETQYF

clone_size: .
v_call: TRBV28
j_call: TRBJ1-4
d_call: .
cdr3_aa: CASSRREKLFF

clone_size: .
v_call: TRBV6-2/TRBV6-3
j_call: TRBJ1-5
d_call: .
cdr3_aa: CASSYSKGKGNSNQPQHF

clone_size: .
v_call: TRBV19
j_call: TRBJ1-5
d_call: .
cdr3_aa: CASMFRGDQPQHF

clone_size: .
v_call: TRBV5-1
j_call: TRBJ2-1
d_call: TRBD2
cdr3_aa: CASTYGGARVNEQFF

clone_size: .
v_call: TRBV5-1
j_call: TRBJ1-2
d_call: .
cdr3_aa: CASSLSGQNYGYTF

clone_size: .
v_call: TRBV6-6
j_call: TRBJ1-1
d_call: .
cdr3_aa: CASSTPGREAFF

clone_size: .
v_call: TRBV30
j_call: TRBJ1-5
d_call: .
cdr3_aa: CAWSGAGGNQPQHF

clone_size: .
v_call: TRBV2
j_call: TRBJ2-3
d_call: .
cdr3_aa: CASSLARETDTQYF

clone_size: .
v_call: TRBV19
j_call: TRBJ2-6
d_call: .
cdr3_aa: CASSIPPTGANVLTF

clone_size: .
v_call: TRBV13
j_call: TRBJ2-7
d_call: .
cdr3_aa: CASSEGPAFIEQYF

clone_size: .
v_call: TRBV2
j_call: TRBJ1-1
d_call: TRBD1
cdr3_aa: CASSPLQGAGTEAFF